The sequence of this T cell receptor beta chain was determined in a study of T cell changes during pregnancy in multiple sclerosis. The CDR3 consists of 19 residues. CDR1 and CDR2 from the germline V gene are LNHNV and YYDKDF (reference sequence). Losses at the gene ends were 3 bases for V and 1 base for J; bases not matched to a gene: 7. Libraries were prepared by immunoSEQ multiplex PCR; TCRdb keeps only in-frame clonotypes and omits some of them. The top ten hold 2% to 2.5% of the sample, which has 60,000 to 85,000 clones, around 90% seen once. The sample in question was peripheral blood, obtained in the first trimester of pregnancy. This clonotype was obtained from a female donor with multiple sclerosis, enrolled in a pregnancy study. The V gene is TRBV15, the J gene TRBJ2-3; 16 bases match TRBD2. CDR3 bases: TGTGCCACCAGCAGGGGACTAGCGGGGGGGGGAGGTGGCACAGATACGCAGTATTTT. Protein: CATSRGLAGGGGGTDTQYF.